This TCR beta chain originates from a study of T cell repertoires in cytomegalovirus infection. The germline V and J ends were trimmed by 6 bases and 4 bases, with 13 bases remaining between them. This CDR3 is built from 13 residues. Germline loops: CDR1 SQVTM, CDR2 ANQGSEA. Study results and caveats: Ex vivo responses were dominated by HLA-C-restricted CMV-specific TCR beta clonotypes.

Comments on this clonotype: Its antigen remains unknown.

TCRdb independently ran MiXCR on the reads; one entry per CDR3 protein. This table holds roughly 220,000 distinct CDR3 sequences, around 40% found once. This TCR was recovered from a human donor in good health (CMV status not recorded). Some clones in this sample may be carry-over from other donors' samples. The rearrangement uses TRBV29-1 and TRBJ2-1, with D perhaps being TRBD1 or TRBD2 (5 bases each). The input for sequencing was CD8+ T cells from cultured PBMCs, taken from culture after CMV antigen stimulation. The CDR3, as DNA: TGCAGCGTCCAAAGGGGAGATTACAATGAGCAGTTCTTC. Translation gives CSVQRGDYNEQFF.